This T cell receptor (beta chain) is drawn from a study of T cell repertoires in cytomegalovirus infection. Study summary: From public TCR beta signatures came an indication of both CMV infection and matching HLA type. Study results and limitations: Adding up the frequency of public TCR beta families identified people who carried CMV plus the relevant HLA.

TCRdb reprocessed the reads with MiXCR, giving one entry per CDR3 protein. The sample carries under 200,000 distinct CDR3 sequences, approximately 21% recorded once. Concerning this clonotype itself: The target antigen is unknown.

Trimming removed 7 bases at V and 2 bases at J, with 20 bases between. There are 16 residues in the CDR3. Germline assignment: CDR1 MDHEN and CDR2 SYDVKM. This receptor was identified in a human donor in good health (CMV status not recorded). Some clones in this sample may be carry-over from other donors' samples. The chain carries TRBV28 and TRBJ1-2; TRBD1 is a possible D gene (6 bases). The sample was CD8+ T cells from cultured PBMCs, taken from culture after CMV antigen stimulation. The CDR3 bases are TGTGCCAGCATCCCAGGCGGGGGCCCAACAAACTATGGCTACACCTTC. Its translation is CASIPGGGPTNYGYTF.